A few counts support the clone carrying this T cell receptor beta chain. Its antigen is unidentified. This sample was included in a study of cytomegalovirus exposure and HLA in healthy donors. Across the study: Tens of millions of unique TCRs, all from HLA-typed donors, were included in an early release of the data. Across about 400 genotyped donors, 81% landed in the Caucasian-associated ancestry cluster.

V lost 3 bases and J 3 bases, leaving 8 bases between the germline ends. The CDR3 totals 14 residues. Germline V gene lookup returns CDR1 MDHEN and CDR2 SYDVKM. The PCR made use of 60 Vbeta and 13 Jbeta primers. TCRdb keeps only in-frame clones here, not all; method: immunoSEQ multiplex PCR. The sample gives approximately 150,000 clones, around 81% of which show up once; about 1% is in the top ten. Study-wide findings and caveats: TCR beta V- and J-gene trimming was later associated with a missense DCLRE1C variant.

The source material was PBMCs. The source is a woman aged 40 to 55 in good health and CMV-seronegative. The gene calls are TRBV28 and TRBJ2-2; D not certain. The CDR3 is CASSFFRDTGELFF. Written as DNA, the CDR3 is TGTGCCAGCAGTTTTTTCCGGGACACCGGGGAGCTGTTTTTT.